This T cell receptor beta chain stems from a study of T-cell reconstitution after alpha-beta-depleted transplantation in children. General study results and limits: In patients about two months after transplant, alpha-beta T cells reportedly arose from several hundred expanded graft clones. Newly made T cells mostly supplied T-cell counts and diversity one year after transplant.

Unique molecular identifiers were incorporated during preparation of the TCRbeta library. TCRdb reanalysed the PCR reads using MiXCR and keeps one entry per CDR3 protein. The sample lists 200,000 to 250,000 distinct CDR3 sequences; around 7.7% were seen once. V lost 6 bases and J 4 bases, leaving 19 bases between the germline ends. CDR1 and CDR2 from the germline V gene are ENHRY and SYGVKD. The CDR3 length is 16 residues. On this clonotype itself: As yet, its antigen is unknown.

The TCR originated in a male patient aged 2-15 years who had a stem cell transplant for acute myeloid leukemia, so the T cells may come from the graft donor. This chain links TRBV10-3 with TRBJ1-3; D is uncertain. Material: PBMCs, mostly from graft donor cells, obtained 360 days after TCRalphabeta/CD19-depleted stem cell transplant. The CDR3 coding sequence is TGTGCCATCAGAATAGGTCGGACCCGCACCGGAAACACCATATATTTT. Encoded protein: CAIRIGRTRTGNTIYF.